The rows below give T cell receptor beta chains drawn from one sample of a study of preoperative IRX-2 immunotherapy in early breast cancer. Some clones are missing from TCRdb's copy, which holds only in-frame ones; the method was immunoSEQ multiplex PCR. Of around 40,000 clones in the sample, roughly 95% were seen once. The sample was tumor tissue, taken after IRX-2 immunotherapy. These receptor sequences come from a human donor with breast cancer. The CDR3 runs from the conserved cysteine through the conserved F or W. D genes are given only for firm matches. Rows give clone size only sometimes, using once, few, many, or a class for an expanded clone.

>TRBV9|-|TRBD1|TRBJ2-2
CASSVNRGEPNTGELFF
TGTGCCAGCAGCGTAAACAGGGGAGAGCCGAACACCGGGGAGCTGTTTTTT
>TRBV30|-|-|TRBJ1-1
CAWNDGWVGASTEAFF
TGTGCCTGGAACGACGGGTGGGTGGGGGCCAGCACTGAAGCTTTCTTT
>TRBV27|-|TRBD1|TRBJ1-2
CASSQGQGFYGYTF
TGTGCCAGCAGTCAAGGACAGGGCTTCTATGGCTACACCTTC
>TRBV10-3|-|TRBD1|TRBJ1-1
CAISEVGGRVNTEAFF
TGTGCCATCAGTGAGGTAGGGGGCCGAGTGAACACTGAAGCTTTCTTT
>TRBV2|-|TRBD2|TRBJ2-5
CASRLYGGELETQYF
TGTGCCAGCAGACTCTACGGGGGGGAATTGGAGACCCAGTACTTC
>TRBV2|-|TRBD2|TRBJ2-3
CASWKRGGDTQYF
TGTGCCAGCTGGAAGCGGGGGGGAGATACGCAGTATTTT
>TRBV2|-|-|TRBJ2-3
CASRPGTSTDTQYF
TGTGCCAGCAGGCCGGGAACAAGCACAGATACGCAGTATTTT
>TRBV5-1|-|-|TRBJ2-2
CASSVNNLNTGELFF
TGCGCCAGCAGCGTCAACAATTTGAACACCGGGGAGCTGTTTTTT
>TRBV27|-|-|TRBJ1-5
CASSLIGGGQPQHF
TGTGCCAGCAGTTTAATCGGGGGTGGACAGCCCCAGCATTTT
>TRBV7-3|-|TRBD1|TRBJ2-7
CASSLPGTGSHEQYF
TGTGCCAGCAGCTTACCCGGGACAGGGTCCCACGAGCAGTACTTC
>TRBV21-1|-|-|TRBJ1-6
CASSKVCTGAPLHF
TGTGCCAGCAGCAAAGTTTGTACAGGGGCACCCCTCCACTTT
>TRBV5-1|-|-|TRBJ1-4
CASSLAWAGTNEKLFF
TGCGCCAGCAGCTTGGCGTGGGCCGGAACTAATGAAAAACTGTTTTTT
>TRBV15|-|-|TRBJ2-5
CATSRDQQSQETQYF
TGTGCCACCAGCAGAGATCAACAGTCGCAAGAGACCCAGTACTTC
>TRBV4-1|-|-|TRBJ1-2
CASSQDSSYGYTF
TGCGCCAGCAGCCAGGATTCTAGCTATGGCTACACCTTC
>TRBV7-2|-|-|TRBJ1-1
CASSLAGGLLNTEAFF
TGTGCCAGCAGCCTCGCGGGGGGTCTGTTGAACACTGAAGCTTTCTTT
>TRBV9|-|-|TRBJ2-3
CASSVVAGLQYF
TGTGCCAGCAGCGTAGTCGCGGGATTGCAGTATTTT
>TRBV9|-|TRBD1|TRBJ1-2
CASSQGAPGHGYTF
TGTGCCAGCAGTCAGGGGGCGCCGGGCCATGGCTACACCTTC
>TRBV12-5|-|-|TRBJ2-5
CASGKPGPGGETQYF
TGTGCTAGTGGAAAGCCGGGACCCGGAGGGGAGACCCAGTACTTC
>TRBV19|-|TRBD2|TRBJ2-2
CASSLDSGDWPGELFF
TGTGCCAGTAGCCTCGATAGCGGGGATTGGCCCGGGGAGCTGTTTTTT
>TRBV5-5|-|-|TRBJ1-1
CASSLDQHREAFF
TGTGCCAGCAGCTTGGACCAACACCGTGAAGCTTTCTTT
>TRBV19|-|-|TRBJ2-1
CASSVGELPYNEQFF
TGTGCCAGTAGTGTAGGGGAGCTTCCCTACAATGAGCAGTTCTTC
>TRBV5-4|-|-|TRBJ1-5
CASSRYGQPQHF
TGTGCCAGCAGCCGATATGGTCAGCCCCAGCATTTT
>TRBV28|-|TRBD1|TRBJ2-1
CASRSGGTGTGGFF
TGTGCCAGCAGATCTGGGGGGACCGGGACAGGCGGATTCTTC
>TRBV28|-|-|TRBJ2-2
CASSLQNTGELFF
TGTGCCAGCAGTTTACAGAACACCGGGGAGCTGTTTTTT
>TRBV27|-|-|TRBJ1-1
CASSIQPNSNTEAFF
TGTGCCAGCAGTATACAACCGAACTCGAACACTGAAGCTTTCTTT
>TRBV5-8|-|-|TRBJ2-1
CASSVLPYNEQFF
TGTGCCAGCAGCGTCCTGCCCTACAATGAGCAGTTCTTC
>TRBV6-5|-|-|TRBJ1-2
CASKRQPGAGHGYTF
TGTGCCAGCAAGAGACAACCGGGGGCCGGCCATGGCTACACCTTC
>TRBV4-1|-|-|TRBJ2-2
CASSQALATSATGELFF
TGCGCCAGCAGCCAAGCTCTAGCAACGTCGGCCACCGGGGAGCTGTTTTTT
>TRBV7-7|-|-|TRBJ2-3
CASSLGDSPDTQYF
TGTGCCAGCAGCTTGGGCGACAGCCCAGATACGCAGTATTTT
>TRBV11-2|-|-|TRBJ2-1
CASRGAGREQFF
TGTGCCAGCAGGGGGGCGGGTAGGGAGCAGTTCTTC
>TRBV2|-|-|TRBJ2-3
CASSLMRGGDTQYF
TGTGCCAGCAGTCTCATGAGGGGGGGAGATACGCAGTATTTT
>TRBV28|-|TRBD1|TRBJ1-2
CASSLGQGVGYTF
TGTGCCAGCAGTCTCGGACAGGGGGTTGGCTACACCTTC
>TRBV6-5|-|-|TRBJ2-5
CASGGSQETQYF
TGTGCCAGCGGAGGGTCCCAAGAGACCCAGTACTTC
>TRBV4-3|once|TRBD1|TRBJ2-7
CASSQTGGSSYEQYF
TGCGCCAGCAGCCAAACAGGGGGGAGCTCCTACGAGCAGTACTTC
>TRBV4-2|-|TRBD1|TRBJ2-5
CASSHTGTGGPETQYF
TGTGCCAGCAGCCACACCGGGACAGGGGGTCCAGAGACCCAGTACTTC
>TRBV7-9|once|TRBD1|TRBJ2-7
CASSPRQGPYEQYF
TGTGCCAGCAGCCCCCGACAGGGCCCCTACGAGCAGTACTTC
>TRBV9|-|TRBD2|TRBJ2-5
CASSAGLADQETQYF
TGTGCCAGCAGTGCGGGACTAGCGGACCAAGAGACCCAGTACTTC
>TRBV4-2|-|-|TRBJ1-5
CASSQDLRRQEVQPQHF
TGTGCCAGCAGCCAAGATTTAAGGAGGCAGGAGGTTCAGCCCCAGCATTTT
>TRBV7-2|few|-|TRBJ2-5
CASSSQTAQGETQYF
TGTGCCAGCAGTTCACAGACAGCACAAGGAGAGACCCAGTACTTC
>TRBV10-3|-|-|TRBJ1-4
CAISETGRAINEKLFF
TGTGCCATCAGTGAGACCGGACGGGCAATTAATGAAAAACTGTTTTTT
>TRBV7-2|-|-|TRBJ2-3
CASSLAGSGTDTQYF
TGTGCCAGCAGCCTCGCGGGGAGCGGCACAGATACGCAGTATTTT
>TRBV19|-|-|TRBJ2-5
CASSGPSGFETQYF
TGTGCCAGTAGTGGCCCTTCGGGGTTCGAGACCCAGTACTTC
>TRBV2|-|-|TRBJ2-1
CASSERQGNYNEQFF
TGTGCCAGCAGTGAGCGGCAGGGGAACTACAATGAGCAGTTCTTC
>TRBV7-3|once|-|TRBJ1-2
CASSPVRREGGGYGYTF
TGTGCCAGCAGCCCAGTTAGACGGGAAGGAGGGGGCTATGGCTACACCTTC
>TRBV28|-|-|TRBJ2-1
CASSLGSGWTYNEQFF
TGTGCCAGCAGTTTAGGATCCGGATGGACCTACAATGAGCAGTTCTTC
>TRBV7-8|-|TRBD2|TRBJ2-5
CASSLGVGGRAEETQYF
TGTGCCAGCAGCTTGGGGGTCGGCGGGAGGGCCGAAGAGACCCAGTACTTC
>TRBV19|-|TRBD2|TRBJ2-7
CASSVAGPPYEQYF
TGTGCCAGTAGTGTAGCGGGGCCCCCCTACGAGCAGTACTTC